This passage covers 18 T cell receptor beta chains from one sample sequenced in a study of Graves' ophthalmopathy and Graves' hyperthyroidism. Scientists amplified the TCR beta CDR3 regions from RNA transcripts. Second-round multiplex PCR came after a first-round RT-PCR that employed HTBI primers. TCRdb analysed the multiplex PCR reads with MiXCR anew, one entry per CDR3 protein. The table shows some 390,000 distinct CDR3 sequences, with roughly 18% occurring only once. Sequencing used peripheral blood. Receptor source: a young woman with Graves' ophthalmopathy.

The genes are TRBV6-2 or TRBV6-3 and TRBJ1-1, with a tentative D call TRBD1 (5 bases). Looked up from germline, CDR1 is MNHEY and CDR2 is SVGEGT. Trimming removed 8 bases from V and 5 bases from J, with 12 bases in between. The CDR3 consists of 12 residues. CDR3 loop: CASLRGTTEAFF. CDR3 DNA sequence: TGTGCCAGCCTCCGGGGGACGACTGAAGCTTTCTTT.

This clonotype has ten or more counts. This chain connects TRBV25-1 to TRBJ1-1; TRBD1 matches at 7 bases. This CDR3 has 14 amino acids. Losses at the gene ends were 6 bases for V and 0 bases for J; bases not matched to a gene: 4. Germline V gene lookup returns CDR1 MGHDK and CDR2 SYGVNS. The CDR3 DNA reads TGTGCCAGCAGGAAGGGGGCCCTGAACACTGAAGCTTTCTTT. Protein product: CASRKGALNTEAFF.

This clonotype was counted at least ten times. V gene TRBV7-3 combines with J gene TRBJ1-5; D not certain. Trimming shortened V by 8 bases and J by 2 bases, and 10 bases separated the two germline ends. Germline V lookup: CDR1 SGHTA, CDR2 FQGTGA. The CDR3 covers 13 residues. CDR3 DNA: TGTGCCAGCGCAATCGAGGGCAATCAGCCCCAGCATTTT. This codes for CASAIEGNQPQHF.

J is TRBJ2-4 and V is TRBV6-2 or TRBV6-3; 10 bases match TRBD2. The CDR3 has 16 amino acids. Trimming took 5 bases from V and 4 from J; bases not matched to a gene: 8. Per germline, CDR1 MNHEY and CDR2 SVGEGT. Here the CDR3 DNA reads TGTGCCAGCAGTCACTGGACTAGCGGAGGAAAAAACATTCAGTACTTC. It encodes CASSHWTSGGKNIQYF.

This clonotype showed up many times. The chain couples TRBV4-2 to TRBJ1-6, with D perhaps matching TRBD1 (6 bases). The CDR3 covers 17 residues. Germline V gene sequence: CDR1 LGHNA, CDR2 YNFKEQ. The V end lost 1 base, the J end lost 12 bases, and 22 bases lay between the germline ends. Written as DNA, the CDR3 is TGTGCCAGCAGCCAAGGTGCCTTTGAGGACAGTACGCGACCCCTCCACTTT. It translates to CASSQGAFEDSTRPLHF.

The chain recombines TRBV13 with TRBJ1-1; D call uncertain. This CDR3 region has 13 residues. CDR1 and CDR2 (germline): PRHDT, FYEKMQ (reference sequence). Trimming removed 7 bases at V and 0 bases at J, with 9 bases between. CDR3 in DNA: TGTGCCAGCACCCTCGCACTGAACACTGAAGCTTTCTTT. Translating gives CASTLALNTEAFF.

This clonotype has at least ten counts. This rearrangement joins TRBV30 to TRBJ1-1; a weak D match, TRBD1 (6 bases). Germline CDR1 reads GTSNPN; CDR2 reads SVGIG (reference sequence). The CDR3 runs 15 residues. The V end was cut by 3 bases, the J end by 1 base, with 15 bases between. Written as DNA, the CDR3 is TGTGCCTGGAGACCGCCGACAGGCCAGAACACTGAAGCTTTCTTT. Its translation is CAWRPPTGQNTEAFF.

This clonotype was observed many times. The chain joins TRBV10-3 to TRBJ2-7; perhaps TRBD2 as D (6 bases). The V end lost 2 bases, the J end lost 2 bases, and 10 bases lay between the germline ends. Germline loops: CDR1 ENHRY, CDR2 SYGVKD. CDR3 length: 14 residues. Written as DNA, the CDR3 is TGTGCCATCAGTGAGGTCAGGGAGGCCTACGAGCAGTACTTC. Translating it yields CAISEVREAYEQYF.

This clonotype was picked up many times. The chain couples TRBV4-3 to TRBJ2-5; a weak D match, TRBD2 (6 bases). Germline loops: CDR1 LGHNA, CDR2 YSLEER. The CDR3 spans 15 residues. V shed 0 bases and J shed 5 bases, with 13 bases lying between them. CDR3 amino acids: CASSQDRRDWETQYF. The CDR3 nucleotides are TGCGCCAGCAGCCAAGACAGGCGGGACTGGGAGACCCAGTACTTC.

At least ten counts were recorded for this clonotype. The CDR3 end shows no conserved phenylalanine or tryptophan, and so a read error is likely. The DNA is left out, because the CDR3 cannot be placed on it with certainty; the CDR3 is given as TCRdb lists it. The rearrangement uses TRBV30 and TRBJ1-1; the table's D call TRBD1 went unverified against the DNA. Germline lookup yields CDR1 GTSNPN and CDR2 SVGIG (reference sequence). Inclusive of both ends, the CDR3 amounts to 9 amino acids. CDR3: CAWSRDRID.

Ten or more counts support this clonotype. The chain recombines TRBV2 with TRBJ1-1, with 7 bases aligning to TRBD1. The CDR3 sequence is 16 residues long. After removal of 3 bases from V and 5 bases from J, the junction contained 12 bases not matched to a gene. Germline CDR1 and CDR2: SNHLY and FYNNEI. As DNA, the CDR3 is TGTGCCAGCAGTGATTATCCACAGGGGTATCAGACTGAAGCTTTCTTT. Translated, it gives CASSDYPQGYQTEAFF.

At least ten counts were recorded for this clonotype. The CDR3 reads CASSAHRGRTEAFF. The CDR3 nucleotides are TGTGCCAGCTCTGCCCACAGGGGGAGGACTGAAGCTTTCTTT. The rearrangement joins TRBV19 to TRBJ1-1; 8 positions match TRBD1. The CDR3 totals 14 residues. J lost 5 bases, V lost 9 bases, and 11 bases had no gene match. Germline-derived CDR1 and CDR2 are LNHDA and SQIVND (reference sequence).

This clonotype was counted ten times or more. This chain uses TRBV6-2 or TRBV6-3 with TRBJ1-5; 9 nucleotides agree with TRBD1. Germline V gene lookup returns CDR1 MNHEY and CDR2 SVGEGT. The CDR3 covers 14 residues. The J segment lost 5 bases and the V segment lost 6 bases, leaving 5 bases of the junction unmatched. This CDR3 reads CASSRDRDYQPQHF. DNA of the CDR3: TGTGCCAGCAGCCGGGACAGGGATTATCAGCCCCAGCATTTT.

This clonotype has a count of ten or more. The DNA of the CDR3 is TGTGCCAGCAGCCCGGACAGGGGGCCCTACAATGAGCAGTTCTTC. This codes for CASSPDRGPYNEQFF. This chain connects TRBV7-3 to TRBJ2-1; 11 bases are shared with TRBD1. The trim removed 5 bases at V and 2 bases at J, leaving 2 bases unmatched. The CDR3 is 15 amino acids. The germline CDR1 and CDR2 sequences are SGHTA and FQGTGA. The whole variable domain, remainder taken from reference TRBV7-3 and TRBJ2-1, is GAGVSQTPSNKVTEKGKYVELRCDPISGHTALYWYRQSLGQGPEFLIYFQGTGAADDSGLPNDRFFAVRPEGSVSTLKIQRTERGDSAVYLCASSPDRGPYNEQFFGPGTRLTVL.

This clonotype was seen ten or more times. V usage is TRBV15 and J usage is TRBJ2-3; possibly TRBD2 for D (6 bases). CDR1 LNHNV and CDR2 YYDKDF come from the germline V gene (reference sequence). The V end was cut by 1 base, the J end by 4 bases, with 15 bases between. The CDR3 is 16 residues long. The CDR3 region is CATSRVWGGAADTQYF. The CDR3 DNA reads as TGTGCCACCAGCAGAGTCTGGGGCGGGGCCGCAGATACGCAGTATTTT.

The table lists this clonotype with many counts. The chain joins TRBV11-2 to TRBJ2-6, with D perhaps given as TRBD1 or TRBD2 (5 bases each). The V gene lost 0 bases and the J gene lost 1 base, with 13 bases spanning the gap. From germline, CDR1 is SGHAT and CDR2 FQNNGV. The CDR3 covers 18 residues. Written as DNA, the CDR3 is TGTGCCAGCAGCTTAGATCTCGGGGCGGGTTCTGGGGCCAACGTCCTGACTTTC. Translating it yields CASSLDLGAGSGANVLTF.

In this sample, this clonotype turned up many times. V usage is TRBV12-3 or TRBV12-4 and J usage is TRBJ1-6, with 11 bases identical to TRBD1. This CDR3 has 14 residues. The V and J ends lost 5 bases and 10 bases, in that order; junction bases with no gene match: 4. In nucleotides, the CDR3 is TGTGCCAGCAGTAAAGGACAGGGGGCATCACCCCTCCACTTT. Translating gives CASSKGQGASPLHF.

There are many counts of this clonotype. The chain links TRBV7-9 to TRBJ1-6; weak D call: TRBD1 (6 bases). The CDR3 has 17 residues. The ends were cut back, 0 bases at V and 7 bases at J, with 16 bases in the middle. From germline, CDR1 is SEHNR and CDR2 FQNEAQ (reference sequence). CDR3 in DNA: TGTGCCAGCAGCTTAGCTCTTAGGGGGTCGGGCAATTCACCCCTCCACTTT. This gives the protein CASSLALRGSGNSPLHF. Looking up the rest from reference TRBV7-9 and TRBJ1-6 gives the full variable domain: DTGVSQNPRHKITKRGQNVTFRCDPISEHNRLYWYRQTLGQGPEFLTYFQNEAQLEKSRLLSDRFSAERPKGSFSTLEIQRTEQGDSAMYLCASSLALRGSGNSPLHFGNGTRLTVT.